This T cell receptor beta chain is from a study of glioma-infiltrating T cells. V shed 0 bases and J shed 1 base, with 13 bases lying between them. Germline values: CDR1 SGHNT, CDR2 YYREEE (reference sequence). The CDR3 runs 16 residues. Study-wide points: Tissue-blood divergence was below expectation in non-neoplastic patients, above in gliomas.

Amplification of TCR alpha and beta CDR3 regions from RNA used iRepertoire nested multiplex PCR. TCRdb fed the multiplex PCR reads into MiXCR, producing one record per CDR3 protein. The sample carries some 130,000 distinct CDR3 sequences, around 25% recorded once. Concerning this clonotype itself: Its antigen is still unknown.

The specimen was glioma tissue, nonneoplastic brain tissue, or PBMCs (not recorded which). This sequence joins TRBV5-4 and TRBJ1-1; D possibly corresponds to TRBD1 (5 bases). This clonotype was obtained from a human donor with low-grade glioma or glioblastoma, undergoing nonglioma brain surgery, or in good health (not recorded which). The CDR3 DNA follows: TGTGCCAGCAGCTTGGTGCTGGGGCGGGGGAACACTGAAGCTTTCTTT. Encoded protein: CASSLVLGRGNTEAFF. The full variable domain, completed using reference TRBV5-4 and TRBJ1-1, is ETGVTQSPTHLIKTRGQQVTLRCSSQSGHNTVSWYQQALGQGPQFIFQYYREEENGRGNFPPRFSGLQFPNYSSELNVNALELDDSALYLCASSLVLGRGNTEAFFGQGTRLTVV.